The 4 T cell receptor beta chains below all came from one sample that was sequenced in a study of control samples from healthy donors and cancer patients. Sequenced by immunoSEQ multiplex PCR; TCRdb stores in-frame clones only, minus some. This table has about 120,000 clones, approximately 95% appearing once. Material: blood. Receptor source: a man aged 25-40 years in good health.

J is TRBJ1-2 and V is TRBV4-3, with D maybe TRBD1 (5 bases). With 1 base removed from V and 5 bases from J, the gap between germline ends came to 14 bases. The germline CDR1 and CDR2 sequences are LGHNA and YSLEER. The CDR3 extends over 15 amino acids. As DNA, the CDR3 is TGCGCCAGCAGCCAAGGGGGCGGCAGGGCGTATGGCTACACCTTC. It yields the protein CASSQGGGRAYGYTF.

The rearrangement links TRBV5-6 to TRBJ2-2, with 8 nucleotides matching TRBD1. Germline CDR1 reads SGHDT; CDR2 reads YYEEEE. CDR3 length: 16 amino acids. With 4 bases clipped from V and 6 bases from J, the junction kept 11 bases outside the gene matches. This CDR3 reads CASSAWRQGASGELFF. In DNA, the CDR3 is TGTGCCAGCAGCGCGTGGCGGCAGGGGGCTTCCGGGGAGCTGTTTTTT.

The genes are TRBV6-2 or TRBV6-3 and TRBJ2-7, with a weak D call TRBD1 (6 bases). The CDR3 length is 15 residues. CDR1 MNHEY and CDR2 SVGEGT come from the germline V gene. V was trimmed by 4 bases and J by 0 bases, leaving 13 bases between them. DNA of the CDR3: TGTGCCAGCAGTTCGCAGGGGTCGATCTCCTACGAGCAGTACTTC. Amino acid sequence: CASSSQGSISYEQYF.

For the CDR3, the DNA is TGTGCCAGCAGCTTAGACCAAAGGAGGCACGAGCAGTACTTC. It specifies CASSLDQRRHEQYF. The V and J genes are TRBV7-9 and TRBJ2-7; D perhaps matches TRBD2 (5 bases). The V end was cut by 1 base, the J end by 5 bases, with 12 bases between. The CDR3 consists of 14 residues. Germline CDR1 SEHNR, CDR2 FQNEAQ (reference sequence).